A single sample is the source of the 32 T cell receptor beta chains below, sequenced in a study of CD8+ T cells in alopecia areata. Following RNA extraction, reverse transcription yielded cDNA that acted as the sequencing template. Profiled with immunoSEQ multiplex PCR; TCRdb holds only in-frame clones, not every one. The sample includes about 190,000 clones, 64% seen only once; the top ten take around 4%. Specified treatment: oral pan-JAK inhibitor, 5-10 mg twice daily. The sample was CD4+ T cells sorted from blood, taken at week 4, from a patient treated with tofacitinib. The receptors originated from a human donor with alopecia areata.

This clone appeared a few times. This sequence joins TRBV5-1 and TRBJ2-1, with a possible D match to TRBD1 (6 bases). This CDR3 is built from 16 residues. Trimming took 1 base from V and 5 from J, leaving 16 bases between them. Per germline, CDR1 SGHRS and CDR2 YFSETQ. CDR3 in amino acids: CASSLTQGVGNNEQFF. The CDR3 DNA is TGCGCCAGCAGCTTGACACAGGGCGTGGGTAACAATGAGCAGTTCTTC. The complete variable domain, with remaining parts taken from reference TRBV5-1 and TRBJ2-1, reads KAGVTQTPRYLIKTRGQQVTLSCSPISGHRSVSWYQQTPGQGLQFLFEYFSETQRNKGNFPGRFSGRQFSNSRSEMNVSTLELGDSALYLCASSLTQGVGNNEQFFGPGTRLTVL.

This CDR3 reads CASKTGPNLQETQYF. CDR3 coding DNA: TGCGCCAGCAAGACAGGCCCAAACCTCCAAGAGACCCAGTACTTC. The V gene is TRBV5-1, the J gene TRBJ2-5; TRBD1 might be the D (6 bases). With 6 bases removed from V and 1 base from J, the gap between germline ends came to 16 bases. The CDR3 consists of 15 residues. CDR1 SGHRS and CDR2 YFSETQ come from the germline V gene.

V is TRBV11-3 and J is TRBJ1-5; 7 nucleotides agree with TRBD1. V gave up 5 bases and J gave up 5 bases; unmatched junction bases: 3. The CDR3 loop spans 13 amino acids. CDR1 is SGHNT and CDR2 is YENEEA in the germline V gene. For the CDR3, the DNA is TGTGCCAGCAGCCGGGACAGCTATCAGCCCCAGCATTTT. Amino acids: CASSRDSYQPQHF.

The chain has TRBV18 and TRBJ2-5; D is ambiguous. The length of the CDR3 is 14 residues. Trimming cost V 3 bases and J 4 bases, with 12 bases left between them. From germline, CDR1 is KGHSH and CDR2 LQKENI. Here the CDR3 DNA reads TGTGCCAGCTCACCCCAGGTGTACCGAGAGACCCAGTACTTC. Residues: CASSPQVYRETQYF.

The chain uses TRBV25-1 and TRBJ2-5; unclear D gene. The CDR3 is 14 residues long. Trimming removed 0 bases from V and 4 bases from J, with 9 bases in between. Germline values: CDR1 MGHDK, CDR2 SYGVNS. The CDR3 region has the DNA TGTGCCAGCAGTGAATATGGGATGGGAGAGACCCAGTACTTC. This encodes CASSEYGMGETQYF.

The chain couples TRBV2 to TRBJ1-4; D is perhaps TRBD1 (5 bases). V was shortened by 3 bases and J by 4 bases, with 12 bases between the two germline ends. The CDR3 runs 15 residues. The germline V gene encodes CDR1 SNHLY and CDR2 FYNNEI. CDR3 residues: CASSDAGRINEKLFF. The CDR3, as DNA: TGTGCCAGCAGTGATGCAGGGCGGATTAATGAAAAACTGTTTTTT.

V is TRBV6-5 and J is TRBJ1-6; 7 bases match TRBD1. Trimming cost V 7 bases and J 5 bases; bases outside gene matches: 5. The CDR3 has 14 amino acids. Germline loops: CDR1 MNHEY, CDR2 SVGAGI. The CDR3 sequence: CASKEGTDNSPLHF. The CDR3 bases are TGTGCCAGCAAGGAGGGGACAGATAATTCACCCCTCCACTTT.

This rearrangement joins TRBV5-5 to TRBJ1-2, with D possibly being TRBD1 (6 bases). This CDR3 has 14 residues. Trimming pared 4 bases from V and 3 bases from J, leaving 13 bases between. The germline gives CDR1 SGHKS, CDR2 YYEKEE (reference sequence). This chain's CDR3 is CASSHWRGHYGYTF. The CDR3 nucleotides read TGTGCCAGCAGCCACTGGCGGGGGCACTATGGCTACACCTTC.

This chain joins TRBV6-1 and TRBJ1-4; D unclear. The CDR3 sequence is 11 residues long. Germline V CDR1 and CDR2: MNHNS, SASEGT. Between the trimmed V and J ends, which lost 6 bases and 8 bases, there was a span of 7 bases. Here the CDR3 reads CASREREKLFF. The CDR3 bases are TGTGCCAGCAGGGAAAGAGAAAAACTGTTTTTT.

V is TRBV5-6 and J is TRBJ1-6, with a tentative D call TRBD1 (5 bases). V lost 4 bases to trimming and J lost 14 bases, with 13 bases between them. From germline, CDR1 is SGHDT and CDR2 YYEEEE. The CDR3 is 12 amino acids. The CDR3 here is CASSQGHGTLHF. The DNA of the CDR3 is TGTGCCAGCAGCCAGGGCCACGGGACCCTCCACTTT.

The sample holds one count of this clone. V is TRBV6-6 and J is TRBJ2-7; D possibly corresponds to TRBD2 (6 bases). With 1 base removed from V and 6 bases from J, the gap between germline ends came to 7 bases. This CDR3 has 12 amino acids. The germline V gene has CDR1 MNHNY and CDR2 SVGAGI (reference sequence). Here the CDR3 reads CASSYLEGEQYF. For the CDR3, the DNA is TGTGCCAGCAGTTACTTGGAGGGCGAGCAGTACTTC.

There are a few counts of this clone. V and J are TRBV5-1 and TRBJ2-6, with D possibly being TRBD2 (6 bases). The CDR3 spans 17 residues. V was pared by 2 bases and J by 0 bases, with 12 bases between. Germline-derived CDR1 and CDR2 are SGHRS and YFSETQ. CDR3 coding DNA: TGCGCCAGCAGCTTCGGAGGGCTAAGCTCTGGGGCCAACGTCCTGACTTTC. As protein: CASSFGGLSSGANVLTF.

The chain uses TRBV10-3 and TRBJ1-2; D is possibly TRBD1 (6 bases). V was pared by 0 bases and J by 5 bases, with 10 bases between. Germline-derived CDR1 and CDR2 are ENHRY and SYGVKD. The CDR3 has 14 residues. The CDR3 bases are TGTGCCATCAGTGAGTCTACAGGGCAGTATGGCTACACCTTC. Residues: CAISESTGQYGYTF.

The rearrangement joins TRBV4-3 to TRBJ1-5; 8 nucleotides line up with TRBD1. Germline CDR1 reads LGHNA; CDR2 reads YSLEER. The CDR3 is 16 amino acids. With V trimmed by 1 base and J by 1 base, 3 bases remained unmatched. CDR3: CASSQGTGGSNQPQHF. For the CDR3, the DNA is TGCGCCAGCAGCCAAGGAACAGGGGGGAGCAATCAGCCCCAGCATTTT.

The chain combines TRBV19 with TRBJ1-2; D perhaps matches TRBD1 (6 bases). CDR1 is LNHDA and CDR2 is SQIVND in the germline V gene (reference sequence). Trimming shortened V by 3 bases and J by 1 base, and 9 bases separated the two germline ends. The CDR3 consists of 14 residues. This CDR3 reads CASSIAGDNYGYTF. The CDR3, as DNA: TGTGCCAGTAGTATCGCAGGGGATAACTATGGCTACACCTTC.

In regard to this clone: This same CDR3 is encoded by further DNA sequences in the sample. This chain uses TRBV4-2 with TRBJ2-1; D not resolved. Germline V gene data show CDR1 as LGHNA and CDR2 as YNFKEQ. V lost 0 bases to trimming and J lost 6 bases, with 0 bases between them. The CDR3 consists of 11 residues. This chain's CDR3 is CASSQDNEQFF. CDR3 nucleotide sequence: TGTGCCAGCAGCCAAGACAATGAGCAGTTCTTC.

In its sample, this clone was seen a few times. V usage is TRBV6-5 and J usage is TRBJ2-1, with 8 bases matching TRBD2. Trimming at V came to 2 bases and at J to 4 bases, leaving 7 bases not matched to a gene. CDR3 length equals 16 residues. The V gene's germline CDR1 is MNHEY and CDR2 SVGAGI. CDR3 region: CASSYPGGMTYNEQFF. The DNA for the CDR3 is TGTGCCAGCAGTTACCCGGGGGGGATGACATACAATGAGCAGTTCTTC.

The V and J genes are TRBV7-8 and TRBJ1-1; no definite D call. V lost 4 bases, J lost 1 base, and 4 bases lay in between. The CDR3 length is 12 residues. Germline V gene data show CDR1 as SGHVS and CDR2 as FQNEAQ. CDR3 amino acids: CASSSQNTEAFF. The CDR3 DNA follows: TGTGCCAGCAGCTCACAGAACACTGAAGCTTTCTTT.

The rearrangement links TRBV5-1 to TRBJ2-5, with TRBD2 as a possible D gene (5 bases). Germline CDR1 reads SGHRS; CDR2 reads YFSETQ. The CDR3 consists of 15 residues. V was pared by 0 bases and J by 5 bases, with 14 bases between. The CDR3 here is CASSLDPGEWETQYF. As DNA, the CDR3 is TGCGCCAGCAGCTTGGACCCCGGGGAATGGGAGACCCAGTACTTC.

This clone was counted once. The sample contains more than one DNA sequence encoding this CDR3. This chain joins TRBV7-2 and TRBJ2-1; 9 nucleotides match TRBD2. The junction had 2 bases not matched to a gene; V was cut back by 1 base and J by 7 bases. This CDR3 has 14 residues. Looked up from germline, CDR1 is SGHTA and CDR2 is FQGNSA. The DNA of the CDR3 is TGTGCCAGCAGCTTAGGGCTAGCGGGGAATGAGCAGTTCTTC. Translating it yields CASSLGLAGNEQFF.

This clone was counted a few times. The CDR3 reads CASSPGGSGANVLTF. The DNA of the CDR3 is TGTGCCAGCAGCCCAGGGGGATCTGGGGCCAACGTCCTGACTTTC. V usage is TRBV7-3 and J usage is TRBJ2-6; TRBD1 matches 7 bases. Trimming at V came to 5 bases and at J to 1 base, leaving 2 bases not matched to a gene. Per germline, CDR1 SGHTA and CDR2 FQGTGA. This CDR3 comprises 15 residues.

The chain employs TRBV12-5 and TRBJ2-2; D is perhaps TRBD1 (6 bases). V lost 0 bases and J 8 bases, leaving 7 bases between the germline ends. The CDR3 has 13 residues. CDR1 LGHNT and CDR2 FRNRAP come from the germline V gene. CDR3: CASGLVGQGELFF. The CDR3 DNA follows: TGTGCTAGTGGTTTGGTAGGACAGGGGGAGCTGTTTTTT.

The chain employs TRBV30 and TRBJ1-5; tentatively, D is TRBD1 (5 bases). This CDR3 has 14 amino acids. Germline V lookup: CDR1 GTSNPN, CDR2 SVGIG (reference sequence). V dropped 1 base and J dropped 4 bases, with 11 bases sitting between them. In nucleotides, the CDR3 is TGTGCCTGGAGTGCAGGGTCTGCTAATCAGCCCCAGCATTTT. It is translated as CAWSAGSANQPQHF.

In this sample, this clone turned up a few times. This chain joins TRBV5-1 and TRBJ2-5, with D perhaps matching TRBD1 (6 bases). This CDR3 region has 14 residues. The ends were cut back, 4 bases at V and 2 bases at J, with 12 bases in the middle. Germline V lookup: CDR1 SGHRS, CDR2 YFSETQ. This CDR3 is CASSRGGEQETQYF. DNA for the CDR3: TGCGCCAGCAGCCGAGGGGGAGAACAAGAGACCCAGTACTTC.

V gene TRBV4-2 combines with J gene TRBJ1-6; 7 nucleotides line up with TRBD1. The length of the CDR3 is 14 residues. Trimming removed 4 bases from V and 7 bases from J; junction bases left unmatched: 4. Germline V gene sequence: CDR1 LGHNA, CDR2 YNFKEQ. The CDR3 DNA sequence: TGTGCCAGCAGCCCGGACAGGAGGAATTCACCCCTCCACTTT. It is translated as CASSPDRRNSPLHF.

There are a few counts of this clone. The chain employs TRBV5-6 and TRBJ2-5; 8 bases are a match to TRBD1. The germline CDR1 and CDR2 sequences are SGHDT and YYEEEE. This CDR3 is built from 15 residues. The V gene end was trimmed by 1 base and the J gene end by 4 bases; junction bases not matched to a gene: 6. The CDR3 region is CASSLTQGAPETQYF. The CDR3, as DNA: TGTGCCAGCAGCTTGACTCAGGGGGCCCCAGAGACCCAGTACTTC.

This chain joins TRBV15 and TRBJ2-7; D is ambiguous. The length of the CDR3 is 14 residues. The V and J ends lost 0 bases and 5 bases respectively, with 11 bases between them. Germline CDR1 and CDR2: LNHNV and YYDKDF (reference sequence). Here the CDR3 reads CATSRDDGSHEQYF. CDR3 in DNA: TGTGCCACCAGCAGAGATGACGGCAGCCACGAGCAGTACTTC.

The CDR3, as DNA: TGCAGCGTTGAGGGGTTAGCGGGGGGTCTTGAGCAGTTCTTC. It specifies CSVEGLAGGLEQFF. The rearrangement joins TRBV29-1 to TRBJ2-1, with TRBD2 matching 10 bases. This CDR3 region has 14 residues. The V and J ends lost 3 bases and 9 bases, in that order; junction bases with no gene match: 8. The germline V gene has CDR1 SQVTM and CDR2 ANQGSEA.

V gene TRBV7-2 combines with J gene TRBJ2-3, with 8 bases fitting TRBD2. The CDR3 loop spans 14 amino acids. V shed 1 base, J shed 6 bases, and the junction held 3 bases outside the gene matches. The germline CDR1 and CDR2 sequences are SGHTA and FQGNSA. The CDR3 bases are TGTGCCAGCAGCTTAGGACGACTAGCGGATACGCAGTATTTT. Translating gives CASSLGRLADTQYF.

The chain uses TRBV7-2 and TRBJ2-7; the D gene is possibly TRBD1 (6 bases). The germline CDR1 and CDR2 sequences are SGHTA and FQGNSA. The CDR3 is made up of 15 amino acids. Trimming stripped 1 base from V and 3 bases from J, with 13 bases between. CDR3 DNA: TGTGCCAGCAGCTTAGGGACAGCAAGCGTCTACGAGCAGTACTTC. Amino acid sequence: CASSLGTASVYEQYF.

The chain joins TRBV5-1 to TRBJ2-3; D uncertain. V lost 0 bases and J 2 bases, leaving 4 bases between the germline ends. The CDR3 is made up of 13 amino acids. CDR1 SGHRS and CDR2 YFSETQ come from the germline V gene. The chain's CDR3 is CASSLGYTDTQYF. Here the CDR3 DNA reads TGCGCCAGCAGCTTGGGTTACACAGATACGCAGTATTTT. The full variable domain, its missing parts supplied by reference TRBV5-1 and TRBJ2-3, is KAGVTQTPRYLIKTRGQQVTLSCSPISGHRSVSWYQQTPGQGLQFLFEYFSETQRNKGNFPGRFSGRQFSNSRSEMNVSTLELGDSALYLCASSLGYTDTQYFGPGTRLTVL.

V gene TRBV27 combines with J gene TRBJ2-3, with 7 bases lining up with TRBD1. The CDR3 covers 16 residues. V lost 1 base, J lost 6 bases, and 10 bases stayed unmatched. Germline V lookup: CDR1 MNHEY, CDR2 SMNVEV (reference sequence). CDR3 sequence: CASSLFTGVMWDTQYF. The CDR3 DNA is TGTGCCAGCAGTTTATTCACAGGGGTAATGTGGGATACGCAGTATTTT.